These T cell receptor beta chains were read from a single sample in a study of T-cell reconstitution after alpha-beta-depleted transplantation in children. In TCRdb, the PCR reads were re-called with MiXCR into one record per CDR3 protein. The sample holds approximately 1,000,000 distinct CDR3 sequences, roughly 29% seen once. Sequenced here: PBMCs, mostly from graft donor cells, sampled 360 days after TCRalphabeta/CD19-depleted stem cell transplant. The source is a boy in the first two years of life who had a stem cell transplant for SCID, so the T cells may come from the graft donor. Both conserved end residues are part of each CDR3. The D gene is left open where the match is weak. A clone size is listed for some rows: how often the clone was seen (once, few, many), or a class if it is expanded.

clone_size | j_call | d_call | v_call | cdr3_aa | cdr3_nt
NA | TRBJ2-2 | NA | TRBV5-5 | CASSLRVTGEGYTGELFF | TGTGCCAGCAGCTTGCGGGTGACAGGAGAGGGGTACACCGGGGAGCTGTTTTTT
NA | TRBJ2-1 | NA | TRBV5-1 | CASSLVRYLDEQFF | TGCGCCAGCAGCTTGGTTCGCTATTTGGATGAGCAGTTCTTC
few | TRBJ2-2 | TRBD2 | TRBV7-9 | CASSLAFQRGSTGELFF | TGTGCCAGCAGCTTAGCGTTCCAGCGGGGGAGCACCGGGGAGCTGTTTTTT
few | TRBJ2-3 | NA | TRBV24-1 | CATSDAGRRSPDTQYF | TGTGCCACCAGTGATGCCGGGCGCAGGTCCCCAGATACGCAGTATTTT
few | TRBJ1-2 | NA | TRBV9 | CASSVTSPNYGYTF | TGTGCCAGCAGCGTAACCAGTCCGAACTATGGCTACACCTTC
NA | TRBJ1-1 | NA | TRBV12-3/TRBV12-4 | CASSLETTIRGAPHAFF | TGTGCCAGCAGTTTAGAGACTACGATTCGAGGGGCGCCGCACGCTTTCTTT
few | TRBJ2-4 | TRBD2 | TRBV29-1 | CSVGGGNEAKNIQYF | TGCAGCGTGGGGGGGGGTAACGAGGCCAAAAACATTCAGTACTTC
NA | TRBJ2-3 | TRBD2 | TRBV6-5 | CASSYGTSADTQYF | TGTGCCAGCAGTTACGGGACTAGCGCTGATACGCAGTATTTT
NA | TRBJ2-1 | NA | TRBV4-1 | CASSPPLYNEQFF | TGCGCCAGCAGCCCCCCACTCTACAATGAGCAGTTCTTC
few | TRBJ2-1 | TRBD2 | TRBV24-1 | CATSDFRPSGGARNEQFF | TGTGCCACCAGTGATTTTCGGCCTAGCGGGGGGGCTCGAAATGAGCAGTTCTTC
NA | TRBJ2-5 | NA | TRBV11-2 | CASSSHPFQETQYF | TGTGCCAGCAGCTCACACCCATTCCAAGAGACCCAGTACTTC
few | TRBJ1-3 | NA | TRBV7-3 | CASSPTGPETPYF | TGTGCCAGCAGCCCGACAGGACCGGAAACACCATATTTT
few | TRBJ2-1 | NA | TRBV29-1 | CSVEAGGASYNEQFF | TGCAGCGTTGAAGCTGGTGGGGCATCCTACAATGAGCAGTTCTTC
NA | TRBJ1-1 | TRBD1 | TRBV5-1 | CASSATTGETEAFF | TGCGCCAGCAGCGCGACGACAGGGGAAACTGAAGCTTTCTTT